The rows below give T cell receptor beta chains drawn from one sample of a study of blood T cell repertoires in COVID-19. Clones were sequenced by immunoSEQ multiplex PCR, and TCRdb holds only the in-frame ones, with some missing. This repertoire shows 130,000 or so clones, more than 70% found once; its top ten account for 1.4%. Sequences were obtained from peripheral blood. The receptor source for this set is a man aged 55 to 70 with acute or convalescent COVID-19. Both conserved end residues are part of each CDR3.

cdr3_length j_call v_call cdr3_aa
14 TRBJ1-2 TRBV27 CASSPPGGFYGYTF
15 TRBJ1-2 TRBV18 CASSPKGKANYGYTF
14 TRBJ1-5 TRBV2 CASSTGTGNQPQHF
15 TRBJ1-3 TRBV7-8 CASRDGGGRGNTIYF
14 TRBJ1-2 TRBV29-1 CSVEGTGLNYGYTF
15 TRBJ1-2 TRBV3-1/TRBV3-2 CASSQDRQPAMGYTF
15 TRBJ1-2 TRBV7-3 CASSARQGEGYGYTF
15 TRBJ2-2 TRBV5-1 CATGLAGAGTGELFF
16 TRBJ2-5 TRBV19 CASSDAGQGRRETQYF
16 TRBJ1-2 TRBV27 CASSPTGGALYGGYTF
15 TRBJ1-6 TRBV6-6 CASSLTANPPSPLHF
14 TRBJ2-1 TRBV10-2 CASIERTSDNEQFF
14 TRBJ1-6 TRBV5-6 CASSSLTGSSPLHF
12 TRBJ2-3 TRBV5-1 CASSFGADTQYF